This entry features one TCR beta chain sequence. Its target is unknown. Donors consisted of healthy bone marrow donors. The CDR3 spans 15 residues. V trimming: 3 bases; J trimming: 5 bases; junction bases outside the gene matches: 7. Germline V gene data show CDR1 as MNHNS and CDR2 as SASEGT. 60 Vbeta and 13 Jbeta primers were used in PCR. Sequenced by immunoSEQ multiplex PCR; TCRdb stores in-frame clones only, minus some. This table holds 150,000 or so clones, approximately 71% found once. This entry is derived from a study of cytomegalovirus exposure and HLA in healthy donors. Study-level background: For the roughly 400 genotyped donors, approximately 83% fell within the Caucasian-associated ancestry cluster.

Study results and limitations: Presence/absence analysis assumed near-uniform sequencing depth across donors.

The chain recombines TRBV6-1 with TRBJ2-1; 7 bases fit TRBD2. Input material: PBMCs. The sequence was obtained from a woman aged 40 to 50 in good health and CMV-seropositive. The CDR3 loop reads CASSDRGSGDNEQFF. The CDR3 nucleotides read TGTGCCAGCAGTGACCGCGGGAGCGGCGACAATGAGCAGTTCTTC.